Below are 18 T cell receptor beta chains sequenced from a single sample in a study of STAT3 mutations in large granular lymphocyte leukemia. Regarding the study as a whole: Every T-LGLL patient had at least one immunodominant TCRbeta clonotype.

The repertoire was sequenced with immunoSEQ multiplex PCR; TCRdb's copy has only in-frame clones and lacks some. The sample has roughly 10,000 clones, 50% to 60% seen once. Antigens of these TCRs are unknown. Specimen: peripheral blood mononuclear cells. The receptors shown here come from a boy between 5 and 17 years old with T-cell large granular lymphocyte leukemia. Some clones in this sample may be carry-over from other donors' samples.

This chain joins TRBV6-6 and TRBJ1-1; D is perhaps TRBD1 (5 bases). The germline V and J ends were trimmed by 5 bases and 5 bases, with 12 bases remaining between them. Per the germline V gene, CDR1 is MNHNY and CDR2 is SVGAGI (reference sequence). The CDR3 totals 13 residues. The CDR3 reads CASSVGGGTEAFF. The CDR3 DNA reads TGTGCCAGCAGTGTGGGGGGTGGTACTGAAGCTTTCTTT.

The sample holds a few counts of this clone. Other DNA sequences in the same sample also yield this CDR3. This rearrangement joins TRBV6-5 to TRBJ2-7; the D gene is possibly TRBD2 (5 bases). CDR1 is MNHEY and CDR2 is SVGAGI in the germline V gene. Trimming took 5 bases from V and 3 from J, leaving 11 bases between them. The CDR3 has 13 amino acids. CDR3 residues: CASSQAGGYEQYF. DNA of the CDR3: TGTGCCAGCAGTCAGGCAGGAGGCTACGAGCAGTACTTC.

Only a few counts were recorded for this clone. This chain links TRBV29-1 with TRBJ1-1; no firm D call. V lost 3 bases and J lost 1, with 3 bases in between. Germline CDR1 reads SQVTM; CDR2 reads ANQGSEA. CDR3 length: 11 residues. CDR3 amino acids: CSVDKNTEAFF. CDR3 coding DNA: TGCAGCGTTGACAAGAACACTGAAGCTTTCTTT.

The V call is TRBV9, the J call TRBJ2-3; maybe TRBD2 (6 bases). The CDR3 is 15 residues long. Germline lookup yields CDR1 SGDLS and CDR2 YYNGEE. V lost 0 bases and J 6 bases, leaving 14 bases between the germline ends. CDR3 sequence (DNA): TGTGCCAGCAGCGTAGCTAGGGACTTTTGGGATACGCAGTATTTT. This codes for CASSVARDFWDTQYF.

The chain uses TRBV7-9 and TRBJ2-1; D remains unclear. The germline gives CDR1 SEHNR, CDR2 FQNEAQ (reference sequence). There are 13 residues in the CDR3. Between the trimmed V and J ends, which lost 1 base and 4 bases, there was a span of 5 bases. The CDR3: CASSLVSYNEQFF. CDR3 DNA: TGTGCCAGCAGCTTAGTGAGTTACAATGAGCAGTTCTTC.

This clone came up once. The chain is built from TRBV5-4 and TRBJ2-5, with D maybe TRBD2 (6 bases). V was pared by 1 base and J by 5 bases, with 21 bases between. The germline V gene encodes CDR1 SGHNT and CDR2 YYREEE (reference sequence). CDR3 size: 17 residues. CDR3 in DNA: TGTGCCAGCAGCTTGTTCCTTGGGGGGAAGAGCGGGGAGACCCAGTACTTC. Residues: CASSLFLGGKSGETQYF.

This chain links TRBV6-1 with TRBJ2-7, with 7 nucleotides matching TRBD2. Germline CDR1 and CDR2: MNHNS and SASEGT. V was clipped by 1 base and J by 6 bases; unmatched bases: 6. The CDR3 covers 14 residues. CDR3 protein: CASSEGGGGAEQYF. CDR3 nucleotides: TGTGCCAGCAGTGAAGGGGGGGGTGGAGCCGAGCAGTACTTC.

This clone was seen a few times. The chain links TRBV18 to TRBJ2-3; no clear D gene. Trimming left V 1 base short and J 5 bases short, with 1 base between. The CDR3 contains 11 residues. CDR1 is KGHSH and CDR2 is LQKENI in the germline V gene. This chain's CDR3 is CASSPRDTQYF. CDR3 sequence (DNA): TGTGCCAGCTCACCACGAGATACGCAGTATTTT.

Only a few counts were recorded for this clone. This chain joins TRBV7-9 and TRBJ2-7; TRBD1 matches at 10 bases. The germline V gene has CDR1 SEHNR and CDR2 FQNEAQ (reference sequence). The CDR3 runs 16 residues. V lost 5 bases and J lost 3; bases outside the gene matches: 10. DNA of the CDR3: TGTGCCAGCAGCGGACAGGGGGGAGGGGCCTACTACGAGCAGTACTTC. Its protein product is CASSGQGGGAYYEQYF.

V and J are TRBV6-5 and TRBJ1-2; 8 bases are a match to TRBD1. Losses at the gene ends were 6 bases for V and 4 bases for J; bases not matched to a gene: 10. This CDR3 spans 15 amino acids. Germline assignment: CDR1 MNHEY and CDR2 SVGAGI. CDR3 DNA sequence: TGTGCCAGCAGCCTTGGGGCAGGGGGCTTCTATGGCTACACCTTC. This sequence encodes CASSLGAGGFYGYTF.

This chain links TRBV6-1 with TRBJ1-2; the D gene is possibly TRBD1 (6 bases). The ends were cut back, 1 base at V and 7 bases at J, with 10 bases in the middle. Germline CDR1 is MNHNS and CDR2 is SASEGT. This CDR3 region has 13 residues. The CDR3 spells CASSEGTGTGYTF. The CDR3 DNA reads TGTGCCAGCAGTGAAGGTACAGGGACTGGCTACACCTTC.

V usage is TRBV10-2 and J usage is TRBJ2-3, with D possibly being TRBD2 (5 bases). Trimming shortened V by 11 bases and J by 2 bases, and 17 bases separated the two germline ends. This CDR3 contains 14 residues. Germline CDR1 and CDR2: WSHSY and SAAADI. The CDR3 spells CAPVSGSLTDTQYF. In DNA form, the CDR3 reads TGCGCCCCAGTCAGCGGCTCCCTCACAGATACGCAGTATTTT.

CDR3 loop: CASSDNPNSPLHF. For the CDR3, the DNA is TGCGCCAGCAGTGACAATCCAAATTCACCCCTCCACTTT. This chain links TRBV10-1 with TRBJ1-6; D not resolved. The CDR3 covers 13 residues. Trimming cost V 3 bases and J 7 bases, with 7 bases left between them. Germline CDR1 reads WNHNN; CDR2 reads SYGVQD (reference sequence).

The V and J genes are TRBV15 and TRBJ2-3; 10 bases are a match to TRBD1. The CDR3 has 17 residues. Germline V CDR1 and CDR2: LNHNV, YYDKDF (reference sequence). J lost 6 bases, V lost 3 bases, and 12 bases had no gene match. The CDR3 here is CATSRSPRTGGSDTQYF. CDR3 bases: TGTGCCACCAGCAGGAGCCCGCGGACAGGGGGATCGGATACGCAGTATTTT.

The J gene is TRBJ2-5, the V gene TRBV5-1; D call uncertain. The ends were cut back, 3 bases at V and 3 bases at J, with 9 bases in the middle. Germline V CDR1 and CDR2: SGHRS, YFSETQ. This CDR3 has 13 amino acids. The chain's CDR3 is CASSYATKETQYF. The CDR3 DNA reads as TGCGCCAGCAGCTACGCCACGAAAGAGACCCAGTACTTC.

The rearrangement joins TRBV7-9 to TRBJ1-1, with D unclear. The V gene's germline CDR1 is SEHNR and CDR2 FQNEAQ (reference sequence). V was trimmed by 4 bases and J by 7 bases, leaving 10 bases between them. This CDR3 is 12 amino acids long. The CDR3 here is CASSSGAREAFF. CDR3 bases: TGTGCCAGCAGCTCAGGAGCGCGTGAAGCTTTCTTT.

The V and J genes are TRBV7-9 and TRBJ2-1, with D possibly TRBD1 on 6 matching bases. The CDR3 runs to 15 residues. The germline V gene encodes CDR1 SEHNR and CDR2 FQNEAQ (reference sequence). Trimming stripped 4 bases from V and 5 bases from J, with 15 bases between. The CDR3 sequence is CASSSDRREDNEQFF. Here the CDR3 DNA reads TGTGCCAGCAGCTCAGACAGGAGAGAAGACAATGAGCAGTTCTTC.

The chain recombines TRBV6-1 with TRBJ2-7, with D hard to call. Germline V gene lookup returns CDR1 MNHNS and CDR2 SASEGT. Trimming took off 2 bases at V and 4 bases at J, with 12 bases between the two ends. CDR3 length: 14 residues. The CDR3 DNA sequence: TGTGCCAGCAGTGAACCGGCTATCGGGTACGAGCAGTACTTC. This gives the protein CASSEPAIGYEQYF.